The clone carrying this T cell receptor beta chain was observed a single time. As yet, its antigen is unknown. The naive CD8 subset, CD45RO-negative cells positively selected for CCR7, excluded terminally differentiated effector memory CD45RA+ cells. The protocol was immunoSEQ multiplex PCR, while the TCRdb copy is restricted to in-frame clones and leaves out a portion. The sample lists 2 million to 2.5 million clones; 85% to 95% were seen once. This sample is part of a study of shared clonotypes between healthy human individuals. Study-level findings and limits: Genetic and exposure-history diversity was limited by the few donors.

The CDR3 runs 13 residues. CDR1 SGDLS and CDR2 YYNGEE come from the germline V gene. Trimming took 3 bases from V and 8 from J; bases not matched to a gene: 4. The clonotype was recovered from a man between 18 and 35 years old in good health. Some clones in this sample may be carry-over from other donors' samples. The chain carries TRBV9 and TRBJ1-2, with 10 bases lining up with TRBD1. Input material: naive CD8+ T cells from PBMCs. The chain's CDR3 is CASSGDRGSGYTF. DNA for the CDR3: TGTGCCAGCAGCGGGGACAGGGGAAGCGGCTACACCTTC.